These 19 T cell receptor beta chains were all obtained from the same sample, sequenced in a study of cytomegalovirus exposure and HLA in healthy donors. The PCR employed 60 Vbeta primers together with 13 Jbeta primers. The method was immunoSEQ multiplex PCR; TCRdb's version includes in-frame clones alone and lacks a portion of them. The sample shows about 75,000 clones, and around 4% sits with its ten largest clones. Input material: PBMCs. These receptors were collected from a man aged 18 to 30 in good health and CMV-seropositive.

The rearrangement links TRBV7-9 to TRBJ1-4; D not resolved. This CDR3 is built from 15 residues. The germline CDR1 and CDR2 sequences are SEHNR and FQNEAQ (reference sequence). The V and J ends lost 0 bases and 4 bases respectively, with 9 bases between them. Here the CDR3 DNA reads TGTGCCAGCAGCTTAGCAGCTGATTTTAATGAAAAACTGTTTTTT. Translation: CASSLAADFNEKLFF.

The rearrangement uses TRBV27 and TRBJ1-6; no clear D gene. Looked up from germline, CDR1 is MNHEY and CDR2 is SMNVEV (reference sequence). V was clipped by 6 bases and J by 8 bases, with 14 bases between them. CDR3 length: 14 residues. The DNA for the CDR3 is TGTGCCAGCAGCTCTCCGGTCAATGATTCACCCCTCCACTTT. Residues: CASSSPVNDSPLHF.

The V and J genes are TRBV7-6 and TRBJ2-7, with D perhaps TRBD1 (5 bases). Trimming took 2 bases from V and 2 from J, leaving 10 bases between them. The CDR3 runs to 14 residues. Germline CDR1 reads SGHVS; CDR2 reads FNYEAQ. The CDR3, as DNA: TGTGCCAGCAGCTTAAGACCAGGGCCCTACGAGCAGTACTTC. It translates to CASSLRPGPYEQYF.

The chain uses TRBV6-6 and TRBJ1-5; D is ambiguous. Trimming took off 4 bases at V and 1 base at J, with 14 bases between the two ends. This CDR3 comprises 16 residues. CDR1 is MNHNY, CDR2 SVGAGI, per germline (reference sequence). In DNA, the CDR3 is TGTGCCAGCAGTTTAGGGCCTCCGGGGAGCAATCAGCCCCAGCATTTT. It specifies CASSLGPPGSNQPQHF.

The chain is built from TRBV29-1 and TRBJ2-1; 7 bases line up with TRBD2. V dropped 1 base and J dropped 6; count of bases not matched to a gene: 12. CDR3 length: 16 amino acids. In germline, CDR1 is SQVTM, CDR2 ANQGSEA. CDR3 DNA: TGCAGCGTTGAAGGGGAGGGAGTAGGGAGCACCAATGAGCAGTTCTTC. It is translated as CSVEGEGVGSTNEQFF.

The rearrangement joins TRBV6-1 to TRBJ2-5, with 8 positions matching TRBD2. The germline CDR1 and CDR2 sequences are MNHNS and SASEGT. V gave up 9 bases and J gave up 5 bases; unmatched junction bases: 11. This CDR3 is 14 amino acids long. CDR3 DNA sequence: TGTGCCAGTCTGGACGGGAGGGGGTGGGAGACCCAGTACTTC. Protein sequence: CASLDGRGWETQYF.

The V gene is TRBV27, the J gene TRBJ1-2; D unresolved. V lost 3 bases to trimming and J lost 0 bases, with 8 bases between them. Germline V lookup: CDR1 MNHEY, CDR2 SMNVEV (reference sequence). The CDR3 extends over 14 amino acids. In DNA form, the CDR3 reads TGTGCCAGCAGTTTGGGCCCCTCTAACTATGGCTACACCTTC. Encoded protein: CASSLGPSNYGYTF.

The chain employs TRBV5-1 and TRBJ2-5, with 10 bases aligning to TRBD2. The J call may be faulty, since TRBJ2-7 better matches the DNA end. There are 15 residues in the CDR3. Germline V gives CDR1 SGHRS, CDR2 YFSETQ. The CDR3 here is CASSLATSGPYEQYF. The CDR3 nucleotides read TGCGCCAGCAGCTTGGCGACTAGCGGGCCTTACGAGCAGTACTTC.

This chain uses TRBV19 with TRBJ1-2; D remains ambiguous. Germline CDR1 LNHDA, CDR2 SQIVND (reference sequence). The CDR3 covers 13 residues. Between the trimmed V and J ends, which lost 4 bases and 4 bases, there was a span of 10 bases. This CDR3 is CASSTYSGYGYTF. The CDR3 DNA is TGTGCCAGTAGTACCTACAGCGGCTATGGCTACACCTTC. The full variable domain, in which reference TRBV19 and TRBJ1-2 provide the parts outside the CDR3, is DGGITQSPKYLFRKEGQNVTLSCEQNLNHDAMYWYRQDPGQGLRLIYYSQIVNDFQKGDIAEGYSVSREKKESFPLTVTSAQKNPTAFYLCASSTYSGYGYTFGSGTRLTVV.

This chain uses TRBV19 with TRBJ1-1; no clear D. Germline loops: CDR1 LNHDA, CDR2 SQIVND (reference sequence). The CDR3 covers 11 residues. The germline V and J ends were trimmed by 4 bases and 7 bases, with 7 bases remaining between them. Here the CDR3 DNA reads TGTGCCAGTAGTAACTCTTTTGAAGCTTTCTTT. Amino acids: CASSNSFEAFF.

This chain joins TRBV13 and TRBJ1-1; D remains unclear. Germline CDR1 is PRHDT and CDR2 is FYEKMQ (reference sequence). The CDR3 covers 13 residues. Trimming took 2 bases from V and 6 from J, leaving 10 bases between them. The CDR3 nucleotides read TGTGCCAGCAGCTTAAGGAGTGGAGCTGAAGCTTTCTTT. Amino acid sequence: CASSLRSGAEAFF.

The rearrangement links TRBV19 to TRBJ2-7; TRBD2 aligns across 8 bases. With 1 base clipped from V and 0 bases from J, the junction kept 11 bases outside the gene matches. The CDR3 is 18 residues long. Germline V gene sequence: CDR1 LNHDA, CDR2 SQIVND (reference sequence). CDR3 loop: CASSIGTSGLDVSYEQYF. The CDR3 DNA is TGTGCCAGTAGTATAGGGACCTCGGGACTAGACGTCTCCTACGAGCAGTACTTC. The variable domain in full, with the rest retrieved from reference TRBV19 and TRBJ2-7, is DGGITQSPKYLFRKEGQNVTLSCEQNLNHDAMYWYRQDPGQGLRLIYYSQIVNDFQKGDIAEGYSVSREKKESFPLTVTSAQKNPTAFYLCASSIGTSGLDVSYEQYFGPGTRLTVT.

The J gene is TRBJ2-1, the V gene TRBV5-4, with 9 nucleotides matching TRBD1. The CDR3 length is 16 residues. Germline-derived CDR1 and CDR2 are SGHNT and YYREEE (reference sequence). After removal of 4 bases from V and 12 bases from J, the junction contained 17 bases not matched to a gene. CDR3 sequence reads: CASSATRGDRAYGQFF. The CDR3 DNA follows: TGTGCCAGCAGCGCGACTCGAGGGGACAGGGCATACGGGCAGTTCTTC.

The chain uses TRBV5-4 and TRBJ1-1, with D perhaps matching TRBD1 (5 bases). From germline, CDR1 is SGHNT and CDR2 YYREEE (reference sequence). Trimming shortened V by 1 base and J by 0 bases, and 10 bases separated the two germline ends. The CDR3 extends over 15 amino acids. CDR3 sequence (DNA): TGTGCCAGCAGCTTGTCCGACAGCCTGAACACTGAAGCTTTCTTT. Its translation is CASSLSDSLNTEAFF.

The genes are TRBV6-1 and TRBJ1-4; TRBD1 is a possible D gene (5 bases). This CDR3 is built from 16 residues. V lost 2 bases and J lost 6, with 16 bases in between. Germline V gene lookup returns CDR1 MNHNS and CDR2 SASEGT. The CDR3 coding sequence is TGTGCCAGCAGTGAAAGGCGGGGGTTCGGTGATGAAAAACTGTTTTTT. Protein: CASSERRGFGDEKLFF.

The rearrangement uses TRBV5-1 and TRBJ2-7, with TRBD1 identical over 7 bases. The CDR3 runs to 14 residues. CDR1 is SGHRS and CDR2 is YFSETQ in the germline V gene. Losses at the gene ends were 3 bases for V and 5 bases for J; bases not matched to a gene: 8. The CDR3 protein is CASSSRTGGDEQYF. The CDR3 nucleotides are TGCGCCAGCAGCTCTCGGACAGGTGGTGACGAGCAGTACTTC.

The gene calls are TRBV7-9 and TRBJ2-3; D unresolved. The germline V gene encodes CDR1 SEHNR and CDR2 FQNEAQ (reference sequence). V was shortened by 4 bases and J by 3 bases, with 5 bases between the two germline ends. The CDR3 is made up of 12 amino acids. The CDR3, as DNA: TGTGCCAGCAGCTCCTTGACAGATACGCAGTATTTT. As protein: CASSSLTDTQYF.

The V call is TRBV19, the J call TRBJ1-5; 9 bases are shared with TRBD1. With 1 base clipped from V and 3 bases from J, the junction kept 7 bases outside the gene matches. Germline V gene sequence: CDR1 LNHDA, CDR2 SQIVND (reference sequence). The CDR3 sequence is 17 residues long. The CDR3 region has the DNA TGTGCCAGTAGTATAGGTTGGGACAGGGAAATCAATCAGCCCCAGCATTTT. It translates to CASSIGWDREINQPQHF.

The chain recombines TRBV7-8 with TRBJ1-3, with D possibly matching TRBD1 (5 bases). V was cut by 2 bases and J by 2 bases, with 10 bases left in between. This CDR3 has 15 amino acids. Germline-derived CDR1 and CDR2 are SGHVS and FQNEAQ. CDR3: CASSLTAGPGNTIYF. The CDR3 DNA reads TGTGCCAGCAGCTTAACGGCAGGGCCTGGAAACACCATATATTTT.